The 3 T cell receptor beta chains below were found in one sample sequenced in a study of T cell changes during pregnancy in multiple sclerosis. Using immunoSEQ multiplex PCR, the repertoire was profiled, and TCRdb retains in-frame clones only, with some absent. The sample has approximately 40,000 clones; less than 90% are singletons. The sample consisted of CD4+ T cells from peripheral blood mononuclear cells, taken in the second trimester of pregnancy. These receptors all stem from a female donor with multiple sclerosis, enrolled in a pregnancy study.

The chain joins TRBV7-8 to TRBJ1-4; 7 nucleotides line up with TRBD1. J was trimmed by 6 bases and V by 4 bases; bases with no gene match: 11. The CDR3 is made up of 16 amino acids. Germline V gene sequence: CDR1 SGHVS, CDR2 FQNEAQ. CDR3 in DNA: TGTGCCAGCAGCTCACCAACAGGGGTATTCTATGAAAAACTGTTTTTT. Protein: CASSSPTGVFYEKLFF.

The CDR3 here is CASSPRDSSYEQYF. CDR3 coding DNA: TGTGCCAGCAGTCCCCGGGACAGCTCCTACGAGCAGTACTTC. This chain links TRBV6-6 with TRBJ2-5; 7 bases are shared with TRBD1. The DNA end is more similar to TRBJ2-7, so the J call may be wrong. The CDR3 runs to 14 residues. The germline gives CDR1 MNHNY, CDR2 SVGAGI (reference sequence).

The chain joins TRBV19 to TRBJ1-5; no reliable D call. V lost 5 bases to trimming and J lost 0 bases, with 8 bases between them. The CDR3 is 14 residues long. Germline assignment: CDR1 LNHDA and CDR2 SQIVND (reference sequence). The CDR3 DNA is TGTGCCAGTAGTCTCACTTATAGCAATCAGCCCCAGCATTTT. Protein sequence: CASSLTYSNQPQHF.